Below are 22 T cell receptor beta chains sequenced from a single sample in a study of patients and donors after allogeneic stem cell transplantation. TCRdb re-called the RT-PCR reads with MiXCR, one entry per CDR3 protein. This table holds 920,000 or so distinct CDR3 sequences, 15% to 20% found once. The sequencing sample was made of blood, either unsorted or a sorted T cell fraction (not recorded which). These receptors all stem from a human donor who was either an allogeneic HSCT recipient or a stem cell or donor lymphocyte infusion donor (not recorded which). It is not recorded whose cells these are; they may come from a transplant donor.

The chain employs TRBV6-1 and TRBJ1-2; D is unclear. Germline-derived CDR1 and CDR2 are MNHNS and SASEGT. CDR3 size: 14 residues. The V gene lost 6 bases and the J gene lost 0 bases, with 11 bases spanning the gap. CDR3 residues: CASRRGLTNYGYTF. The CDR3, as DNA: TGTGCCAGCAGGCGAGGCCTCACTAACTATGGCTACACCTTC.

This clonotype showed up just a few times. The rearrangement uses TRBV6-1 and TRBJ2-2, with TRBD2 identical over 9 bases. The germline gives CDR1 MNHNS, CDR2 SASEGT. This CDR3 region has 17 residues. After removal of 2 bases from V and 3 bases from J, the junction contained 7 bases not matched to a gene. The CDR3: CASSELTSGPHTGELFF. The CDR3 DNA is TGTGCCAGCAGTGAACTGACTAGCGGACCACACACCGGGGAGCTGTTTTTT.

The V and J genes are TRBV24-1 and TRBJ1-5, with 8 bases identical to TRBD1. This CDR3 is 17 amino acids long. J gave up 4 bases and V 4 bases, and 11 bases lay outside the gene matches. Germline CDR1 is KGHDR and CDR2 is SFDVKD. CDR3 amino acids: CATSETGGRIWNQPQHF. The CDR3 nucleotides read TGTGCCACCAGTGAAACAGGGGGGCGGATTTGGAATCAGCCCCAGCATTTT.

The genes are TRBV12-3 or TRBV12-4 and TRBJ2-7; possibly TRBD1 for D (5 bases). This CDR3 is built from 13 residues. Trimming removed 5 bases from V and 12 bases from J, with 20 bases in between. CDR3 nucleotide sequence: TGTGCCAGCAGTCCCGTTTGGCAAGGGGTAAGGTACTTC. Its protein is CASSPVWQGVRYF.

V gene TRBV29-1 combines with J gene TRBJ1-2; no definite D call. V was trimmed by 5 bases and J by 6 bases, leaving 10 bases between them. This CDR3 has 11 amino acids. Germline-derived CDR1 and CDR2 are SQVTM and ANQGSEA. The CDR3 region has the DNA TGCAGCGTTCTCACGGCGAATGGCTACACCTTC. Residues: CSVLTANGYTF. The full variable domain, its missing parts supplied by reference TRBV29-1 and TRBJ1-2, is SAVISQKPSRDICQRGTSLTIQCQVDSQVTMMFWYRQQPGQSLTLIATANQGSEATYESGFVIDKFPISRPNLTFSTLTVSNMSPEDSSIYLCSVLTANGYTFGSGTRLTVV.

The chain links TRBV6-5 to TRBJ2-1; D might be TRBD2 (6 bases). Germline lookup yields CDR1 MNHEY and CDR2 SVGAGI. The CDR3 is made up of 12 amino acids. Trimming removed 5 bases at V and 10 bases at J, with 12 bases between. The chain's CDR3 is CASSPGGAEQFF. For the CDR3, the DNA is TGTGCCAGCAGTCCCGGCGGGGCGGAGCAGTTCTTC.

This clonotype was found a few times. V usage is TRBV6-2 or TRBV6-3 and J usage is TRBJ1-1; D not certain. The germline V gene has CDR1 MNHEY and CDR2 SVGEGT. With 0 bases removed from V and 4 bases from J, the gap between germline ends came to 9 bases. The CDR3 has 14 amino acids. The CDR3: CASSYSLGTTEAFF. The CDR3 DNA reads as TGTGCCAGCAGTTACTCTCTGGGTACCACTGAAGCTTTCTTT.

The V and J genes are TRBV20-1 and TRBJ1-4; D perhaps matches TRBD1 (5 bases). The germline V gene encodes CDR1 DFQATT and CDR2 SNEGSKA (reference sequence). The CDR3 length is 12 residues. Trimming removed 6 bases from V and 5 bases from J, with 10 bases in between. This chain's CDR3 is CSAEGPNEKLFF. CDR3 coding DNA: TGCAGTGCAGAGGGACCGAATGAAAAACTGTTTTTT.

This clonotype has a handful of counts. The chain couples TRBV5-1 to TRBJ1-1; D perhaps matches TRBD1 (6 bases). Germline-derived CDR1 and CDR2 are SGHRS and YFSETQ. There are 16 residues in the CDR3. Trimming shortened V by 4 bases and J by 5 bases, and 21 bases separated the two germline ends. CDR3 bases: TGCGCCAGCAGCCCCCAACGGGGGGCAGGGAAGACTGAAGCTTTCTTT. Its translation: CASSPQRGAGKTEAFF.

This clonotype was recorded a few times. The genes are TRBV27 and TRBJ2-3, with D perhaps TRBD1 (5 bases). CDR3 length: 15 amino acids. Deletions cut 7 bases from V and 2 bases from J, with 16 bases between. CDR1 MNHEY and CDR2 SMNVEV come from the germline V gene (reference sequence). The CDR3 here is CASNTWGRATDTQYF. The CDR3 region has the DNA TGTGCCAGCAATACCTGGGGCAGGGCCACAGATACGCAGTATTTT.

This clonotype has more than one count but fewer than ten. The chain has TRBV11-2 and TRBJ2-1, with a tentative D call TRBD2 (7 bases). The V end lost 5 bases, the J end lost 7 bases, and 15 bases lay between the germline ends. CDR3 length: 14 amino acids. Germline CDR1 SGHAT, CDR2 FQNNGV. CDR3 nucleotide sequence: TGTGCCAGCAGCGCCAGGGGAGGGCATAATGAGCAGTTCTTC. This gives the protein CASSARGGHNEQFF.

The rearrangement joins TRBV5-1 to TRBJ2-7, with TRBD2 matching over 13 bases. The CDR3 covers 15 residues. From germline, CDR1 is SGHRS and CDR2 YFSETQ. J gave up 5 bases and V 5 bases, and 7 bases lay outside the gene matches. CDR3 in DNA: TGCGCCAGCAGGGCCGGGACTAGCGGGATAAACGAGCAGTACTTC. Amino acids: CASRAGTSGINEQYF.

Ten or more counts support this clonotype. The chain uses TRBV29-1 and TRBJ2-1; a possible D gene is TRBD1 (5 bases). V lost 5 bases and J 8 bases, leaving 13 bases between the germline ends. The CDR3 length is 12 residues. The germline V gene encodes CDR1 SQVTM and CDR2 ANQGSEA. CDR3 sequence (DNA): TGCAGCGTTTACAGGAATTTGGATGAGCAGTTCTTC. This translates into CSVYRNLDEQFF.

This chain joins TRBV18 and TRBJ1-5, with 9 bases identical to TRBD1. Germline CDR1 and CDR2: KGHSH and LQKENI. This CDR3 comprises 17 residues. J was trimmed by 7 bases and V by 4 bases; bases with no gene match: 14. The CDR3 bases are TGTGCCAGCTCACAAAAAAGTACAGGGGGCGCCGAACAGCCCCAGCATTTT. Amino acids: CASSQKSTGGAEQPQHF.

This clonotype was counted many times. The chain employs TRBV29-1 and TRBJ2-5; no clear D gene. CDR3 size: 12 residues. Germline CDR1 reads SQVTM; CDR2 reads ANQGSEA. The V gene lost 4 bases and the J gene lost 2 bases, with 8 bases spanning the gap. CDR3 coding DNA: TGCAGCGTTGGGAGCGTACAAGAGACCCAGTACTTC. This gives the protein CSVGSVQETQYF. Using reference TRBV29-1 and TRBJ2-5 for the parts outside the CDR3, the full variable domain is SAVISQKPSRDICQRGTSLTIQCQVDSQVTMMFWYRQQPGQSLTLIATANQGSEATYESGFVIDKFPISRPNLTFSTLTVSNMSPEDSSIYLCSVGSVQETQYFGPGTRLLVL.

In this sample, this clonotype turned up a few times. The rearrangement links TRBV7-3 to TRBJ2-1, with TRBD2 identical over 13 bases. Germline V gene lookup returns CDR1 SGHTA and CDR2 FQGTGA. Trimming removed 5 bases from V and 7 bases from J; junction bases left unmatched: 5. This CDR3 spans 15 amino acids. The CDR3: CASSIPTSGRNEQFF. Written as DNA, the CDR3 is TGTGCCAGCAGCATCCCGACTAGCGGGAGGAATGAGCAGTTCTTC.

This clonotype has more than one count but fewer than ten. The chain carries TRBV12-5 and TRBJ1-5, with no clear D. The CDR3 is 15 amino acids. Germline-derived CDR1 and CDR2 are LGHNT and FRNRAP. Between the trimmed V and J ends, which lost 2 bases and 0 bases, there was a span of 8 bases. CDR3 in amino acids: CASGLSGGSNQPQHF. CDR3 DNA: TGTGCTAGTGGTTTGTCTGGAGGTAGCAATCAGCCCCAGCATTTT.

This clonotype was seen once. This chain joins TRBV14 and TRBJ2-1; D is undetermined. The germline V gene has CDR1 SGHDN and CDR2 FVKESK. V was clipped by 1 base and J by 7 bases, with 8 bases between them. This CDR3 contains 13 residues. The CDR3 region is CASSQVMGNEQFF. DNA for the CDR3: TGTGCCAGCAGCCAAGTCATGGGGAATGAGCAGTTCTTC.

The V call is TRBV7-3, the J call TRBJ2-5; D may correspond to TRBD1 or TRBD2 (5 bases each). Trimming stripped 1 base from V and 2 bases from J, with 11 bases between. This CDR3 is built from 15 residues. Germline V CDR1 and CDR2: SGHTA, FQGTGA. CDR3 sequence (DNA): TGTGCCAGCAGCTTAATGGGGCGCGGGCAAGAGACCCAGTACTTC. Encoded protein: CASSLMGRGQETQYF. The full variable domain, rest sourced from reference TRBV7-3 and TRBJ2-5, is GAGVSQTPSNKVTEKGKYVELRCDPISGHTALYWYRQSLGQGPEFLIYFQGTGAADDSGLPNDRFFAVRPEGSVSTLKIQRTERGDSAVYLCASSLMGRGQETQYFGPGTRLLVL.

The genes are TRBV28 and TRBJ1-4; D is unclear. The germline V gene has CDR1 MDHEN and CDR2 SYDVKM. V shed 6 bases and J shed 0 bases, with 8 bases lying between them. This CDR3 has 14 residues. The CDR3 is CASRAGTTNEKLFF. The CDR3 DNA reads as TGTGCCAGCAGAGCCGGGACAACTAATGAAAAACTGTTTTTT.

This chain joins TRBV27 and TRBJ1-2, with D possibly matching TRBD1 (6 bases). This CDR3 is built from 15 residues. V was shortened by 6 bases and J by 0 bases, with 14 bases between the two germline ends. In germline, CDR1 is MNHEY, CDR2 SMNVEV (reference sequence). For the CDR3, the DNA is TGTGCCAGCAGGGCACAGGGCCCTCCTAACTATGGCTACACCTTC. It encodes CASRAQGPPNYGYTF.

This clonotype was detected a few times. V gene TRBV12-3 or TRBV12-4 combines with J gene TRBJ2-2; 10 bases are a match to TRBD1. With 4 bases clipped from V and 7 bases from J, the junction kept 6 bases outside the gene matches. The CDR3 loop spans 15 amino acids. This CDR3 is CASSSGTGEDGELFF. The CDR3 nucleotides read TGTGCCAGCAGTTCCGGGACAGGGGAGGACGGGGAGCTGTTTTTT.